What follows are 28 T cell receptor beta chains derived from one specimen sequenced in a study of cytomegalovirus exposure and HLA in healthy donors. Produced via immunoSEQ multiplex PCR; TCRdb's table is partial and in-frame only. Of 150,000 to 200,000 clones listed, roughly 84% are singletons. Sequenced sample: PBMCs. The source is a man aged 18 to 29 in good health and CMV-seropositive.

This chain joins TRBV5-1 and TRBJ2-2; TRBD2 matches at 13 bases. V gave up 3 bases and J gave up 8 bases; unmatched junction bases: 4. CDR3 length: 15 residues. Germline assignment: CDR1 SGHRS and CDR2 YFSETQ. CDR3 in DNA: TGCGCCAGCAGCTCCACTAGCGGGAGGGCGGGGGAGCTGTTTTTT. Its translation is CASSSTSGRAGELFF.

The chain employs TRBV27 and TRBJ2-3; D unresolved. The CDR3 has 14 residues. CDR1 and CDR2 from the germline V gene are MNHEY and SMNVEV (reference sequence). Trimming shortened V by 4 bases and J by 4 bases, and 12 bases separated the two germline ends. For the CDR3, the DNA is TGTGCCAGCAGTTCAACGTACTCGGCAGATACGCAGTATTTT. This gives the protein CASSSTYSADTQYF.

V is TRBV7-3 and J is TRBJ2-3; 12 bases fit TRBD2. Unmatched junction bases numbered 6, after V lost 2 bases and J lost 6 bases. Germline assignment: CDR1 SGHTA and CDR2 FQGTGA. The CDR3 has 16 amino acids. The CDR3 spells CASSLLAGGMGDTQYF. CDR3 DNA: TGTGCCAGCAGCTTACTAGCGGGAGGGATGGGGGATACGCAGTATTTT.

This clone has a single count. This chain links TRBV4-2 with TRBJ2-7; D perhaps matches TRBD2 (6 bases). The CDR3 consists of 15 residues. Trimming pared 3 bases from V and 2 bases from J, leaving 14 bases between. Germline V gives CDR1 LGHNA, CDR2 YNFKEQ. The CDR3 DNA sequence: TGTGCCAGCAGCCATGACCGGGACTGGACCTACGAGCAGTACTTC. This gives the protein CASSHDRDWTYEQYF.

The chain employs TRBV5-4 and TRBJ2-7, with 10 positions matching TRBD2. The CDR3 sequence is 18 residues long. Unmatched junction bases numbered 17, after V lost 4 bases and J lost 4 bases. The germline V gene encodes CDR1 SGHNT and CDR2 YYREEE (reference sequence). The CDR3, as DNA: TGTGCCAGCAGCCAAAGCGGGAGGGGGATGGGGGCGAGATACGAGCAGTACTTC. Translation: CASSQSGRGMGARYEQYF.

The J gene is TRBJ2-1, the V gene TRBV29-1; D remains ambiguous. This CDR3 spans 12 amino acids. Between the trimmed V and J ends, which lost 0 bases and 8 bases, there was a span of 8 bases. Looked up from germline, CDR1 is SQVTM and CDR2 is ANQGSEA. Written as DNA, the CDR3 is TGCAGCGTTGAAGAAAACATCGATGAGCAGTTCTTC. It specifies CSVEENIDEQFF.

The V gene is TRBV7-2, the J gene TRBJ1-3, with 7 nucleotides matching TRBD1. Germline CDR1 and CDR2: SGHTA and FQGNSA. The V segment lost 4 bases and the J segment 4 bases; nucleotides outside the gene matches: 7. The CDR3 is 15 residues long. In DNA form, the CDR3 reads TGTGCCAGCAGCTCGCGACAGGGAACAGGAAACACCATATATTTT. It encodes CASSSRQGTGNTIYF.

The chain couples TRBV18 to TRBJ1-1, with 9 bases fitting TRBD1. V dropped 6 bases and J dropped 4; count of bases not matched to a gene: 6. The CDR3 is 14 amino acids. Germline V CDR1 and CDR2: KGHSH, LQKENI. The CDR3 sequence is CASSFGQGSTEAFF. CDR3 DNA: TGTGCCAGCTCCTTCGGACAGGGGAGCACTGAAGCTTTCTTT.

This chain joins TRBV19 and TRBJ2-3; 8 bases fit TRBD1. The germline V gene has CDR1 LNHDA and CDR2 SQIVND (reference sequence). There are 17 residues in the CDR3. J was trimmed by 0 bases and V by 5 bases; bases with no gene match: 10. CDR3 sequence (DNA): TGTGCCAGTAGTCGACAGGGGCTATTTACTAGCACAGATACGCAGTATTTT. Its translation is CASSRQGLFTSTDTQYF.

This sequence joins TRBV7-3 and TRBJ2-7; 10 nucleotides align to TRBD2. V shed 8 bases and J 1 base; nucleotides not matched to a gene: 8. In germline, CDR1 is SGHTA, CDR2 FQGTGA. The CDR3 covers 15 residues. This CDR3 is CASAKGTSASYEQYF. Here the CDR3 DNA reads TGTGCCAGCGCTAAGGGGACTAGCGCTTCCTACGAGCAGTACTTC.

This clone was seen a few times. This rearrangement joins TRBV25-1 to TRBJ2-5; tentatively, D is TRBD2 (6 bases). In germline, CDR1 is MGHDK, CDR2 SYGVNS. This CDR3 has 16 residues. Trimming left V 3 bases short and J 9 bases short, with 23 bases between. CDR3 in amino acids: CASSDPRTGDVKAQYF. Written as DNA, the CDR3 is TGTGCCAGCAGTGATCCACGAACGGGAGACGTCAAGGCCCAGTACTTC.

V is TRBV5-5 and J is TRBJ1-2, with D possibly matching TRBD1 (6 bases). This CDR3 has 14 residues. The germline gives CDR1 SGHKS, CDR2 YYEKEE (reference sequence). The V gene lost 7 bases and the J gene lost 6 bases, with 19 bases spanning the gap. The CDR3 nucleotides read TGTGCCAGCGGGTTGGACAGATTCTTTAATGGCTACACCTTC. Its translation: CASGLDRFFNGYTF.

V is TRBV5-4 and J is TRBJ1-2, with 7 bases lining up with TRBD1. Germline values: CDR1 SGHNT, CDR2 YYREEE (reference sequence). CDR3 length equals 15 residues. Trimming cost V 4 bases and J 1 base; bases outside gene matches: 7. CDR3 bases: TGTGCCAGCAGCAGACAGGGTCCCCTTAACTATGGCTACACCTTC. This translates into CASSRQGPLNYGYTF.

The chain joins TRBV30 to TRBJ2-1; D possibly corresponds to TRBD1 (5 bases). Per the germline V gene, CDR1 is GTSNPN and CDR2 is SVGIG (reference sequence). This CDR3 contains 12 residues. V lost 2 bases to trimming and J lost 10 bases, with 12 bases between them. The CDR3 bases are TGTGCCTGGAGTTGGCAGGGCGGAGAGCAGTTCTTC. Protein: CAWSWQGGEQFF.

The rearrangement uses TRBV6-5 and TRBJ2-5; 7 bases fit TRBD2. J gave up 1 base and V 4 bases, and 3 bases lay outside the gene matches. Germline assignment: CDR1 MNHEY and CDR2 SVGAGI. The CDR3 spans 14 residues. The CDR3 bases are TGTGCCAGCAGTTTAGCGGGTCTCCAAGAGACCCAGTACTTC. Its translation is CASSLAGLQETQYF.

The V gene is TRBV7-8, the J gene TRBJ1-2; 7 bases are shared with TRBD1. Trimming removed 1 base from V and 8 bases from J; junction bases left unmatched: 16. CDR3 size: 17 residues. Germline CDR1 SGHVS, CDR2 FQNEAQ. Written as DNA, the CDR3 is TGTGCCAGCAGCTTAGATCTTTCGTCAGGGGGATTTAGGGGCTACACCTTC. As protein: CASSLDLSSGGFRGYTF.

The chain links TRBV5-1 to TRBJ2-7; D remains ambiguous. From germline, CDR1 is SGHRS and CDR2 YFSETQ. V was cut by 2 bases and J by 5 bases, with 11 bases left in between. The CDR3 loop spans 13 amino acids. The CDR3 DNA reads TGCGCCAGCAGCTTATCAAAATCCCACGAGCAGTACTTC. Residues: CASSLSKSHEQYF.

The rearrangement uses TRBV2 and TRBJ2-6; D is perhaps TRBD1 (6 bases). V shed 6 bases and J shed 18 bases, with 18 bases lying between them. The germline V gene has CDR1 SNHLY and CDR2 FYNNEI. The CDR3 spans 12 residues. The CDR3 bases are TGTGCCAGCAGGGGACACTCCATCCTTTCGACTTTC. This encodes CASRGHSILSTF.

This clone was seen ten or more times. The V call is TRBV6-5, the J call TRBJ2-7; 9 nucleotides agree with TRBD1. With 6 bases clipped from V and 7 bases from J, the junction kept 7 bases outside the gene matches. CDR3 length: 13 amino acids. Germline V gives CDR1 MNHEY, CDR2 SVGAGI. CDR3 loop: CASSPGTGWEQYF. CDR3 bases: TGTGCCAGCAGCCCCGGGACAGGGTGGGAGCAGTACTTC.

The CDR3 DNA reads TGTGCCAGCAGCCAACCCCGACAGGGGCGGACTGAAGCTTTCTTT. It is translated as CASSQPRQGRTEAFF. The V call is TRBV14, the J call TRBJ1-1, with 8 nucleotides matching TRBD1. Germline V gene data show CDR1 as SGHDN and CDR2 as FVKESK. This CDR3 is 15 amino acids long. The junction had 7 bases not matched to a gene; V was cut back by 2 bases and J by 5 bases.

The CDR3 reads CASSQRTLPPDTQYF. In DNA form, the CDR3 reads TGCGCCAGCAGCCAAAGGACTTTACCCCCAGATACGCAGTATTTT. The chain couples TRBV4-3 to TRBJ2-3, with D possibly being TRBD2 (5 bases). This CDR3 contains 15 residues. V was clipped by 2 bases and J by 4 bases, with 13 bases between them. Germline V gene data show CDR1 as LGHNA and CDR2 as YSLEER.

This clone was seen a single time. The V call is TRBV27, the J call TRBJ1-2, with 7 bases aligning to TRBD1. V lost 2 bases and J lost 7; bases outside the gene matches: 4. Germline CDR1 is MNHEY and CDR2 is SMNVEV (reference sequence). The CDR3 is 13 amino acids. CDR3 nucleotide sequence: TGTGCCAGCAGTTTACAGGGGGACCGTGGCTACACCTTC. Translated: CASSLQGDRGYTF.

This sequence joins TRBV28 and TRBJ2-7, with no clear D. The germline V and J ends were trimmed by 6 bases and 2 bases, with 17 bases remaining between them. The CDR3 is 15 residues long. From germline, CDR1 is MDHEN and CDR2 SYDVKM. The CDR3 sequence is CASSFPSTETYEQYF. In DNA, the CDR3 is TGTGCCAGCAGCTTCCCTTCAACTGAGACCTACGAGCAGTACTTC.

V usage is TRBV9 and J usage is TRBJ2-3, with 12 bases identical to TRBD2. The CDR3 is made up of 18 amino acids. The V segment lost 0 bases and the J segment 0 bases; nucleotides outside the gene matches: 5. The germline V gene encodes CDR1 SGDLS and CDR2 YYNGEE. The chain's CDR3 is CASSVGLAGGTSTDTQYF. The CDR3 nucleotides read TGTGCCAGCAGCGTAGGGCTAGCGGGAGGGACTAGCACAGATACGCAGTATTTT.

This clone was detected once. This sequence joins TRBV11-2 and TRBJ2-5, with D possibly matching TRBD1 (5 bases). Trimming left V 5 bases short and J 5 bases short, with 24 bases between. Germline V lookup: CDR1 SGHAT, CDR2 FQNNGV. This CDR3 is 17 amino acids long. CDR3 in amino acids: CASSRTRGQNSRETQYF. CDR3 nucleotides: TGTGCCAGCAGCCGAACCCGAGGACAAAATTCTCGGGAGACCCAGTACTTC.

This clone was detected only once. CDR3 region: CASSLARDSAEQYF. The CDR3 region has the DNA TGTGCCAGCAGCTTAGCGCGGGACAGTGCCGAGCAGTACTTC. The gene calls are TRBV7-2 and TRBJ2-7; D is perhaps TRBD1 (7 bases). Trimming removed 0 bases from V and 6 bases from J, with 12 bases in between. Germline lookup yields CDR1 SGHTA and CDR2 FQGNSA. This CDR3 region has 14 residues.

This chain's CDR3 is CASSLVGPRSDTQYF. Here the CDR3 DNA reads TGTGCCAGCAGCTTAGTGGGCCCTCGCTCAGATACGCAGTATTTT. This sequence joins TRBV11-2 and TRBJ2-3; D gene unclear. This CDR3 comprises 15 residues. Trimming cost V 1 base and J 4 bases, with 12 bases left between them. Per germline, CDR1 SGHAT and CDR2 FQNNGV.

The V and J genes are TRBV4-1 and TRBJ2-1; 7 nucleotides match TRBD2. V lost 2 bases and J lost 4; bases outside the gene matches: 8. This CDR3 is built from 16 residues. Germline CDR1 is MGHRA and CDR2 is YSYEKL. CDR3 bases: TGCGCCAGCAGCCAACCTCGGACTAGACCTTACAATGAGCAGTTCTTC. Its protein product is CASSQPRTRPYNEQFF.